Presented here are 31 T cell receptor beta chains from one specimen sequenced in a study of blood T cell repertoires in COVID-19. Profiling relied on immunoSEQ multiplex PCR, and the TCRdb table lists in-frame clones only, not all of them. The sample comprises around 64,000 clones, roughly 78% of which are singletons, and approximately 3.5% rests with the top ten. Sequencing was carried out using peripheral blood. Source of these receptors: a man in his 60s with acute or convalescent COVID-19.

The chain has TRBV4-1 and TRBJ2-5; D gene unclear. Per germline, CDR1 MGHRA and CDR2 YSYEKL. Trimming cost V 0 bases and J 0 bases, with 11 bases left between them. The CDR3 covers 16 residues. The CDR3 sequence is CASSQDDWVDQETQYF. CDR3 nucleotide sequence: TGCGCCAGCAGCCAAGACGACTGGGTGGACCAAGAGACCCAGTACTTC.

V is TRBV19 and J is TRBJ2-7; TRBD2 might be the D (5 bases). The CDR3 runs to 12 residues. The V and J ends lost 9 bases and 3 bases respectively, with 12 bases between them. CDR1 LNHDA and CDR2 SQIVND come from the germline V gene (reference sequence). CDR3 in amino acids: CASAGPYYEQYF. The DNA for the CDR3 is TGTGCCAGCGCGGGCCCCTACTACGAGCAGTACTTC.

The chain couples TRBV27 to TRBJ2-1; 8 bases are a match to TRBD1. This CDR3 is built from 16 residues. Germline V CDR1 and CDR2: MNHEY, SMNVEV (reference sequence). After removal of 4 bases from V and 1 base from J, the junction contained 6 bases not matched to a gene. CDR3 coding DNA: TGTGCCAGCAGTTCCCATTACAGGGGGTCCTACAATGAGCAGTTCTTC. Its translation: CASSSHYRGSYNEQFF.

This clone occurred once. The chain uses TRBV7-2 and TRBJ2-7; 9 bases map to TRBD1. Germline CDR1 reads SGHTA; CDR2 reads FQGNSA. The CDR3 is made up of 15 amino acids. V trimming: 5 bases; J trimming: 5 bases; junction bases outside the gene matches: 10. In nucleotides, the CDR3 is TGTGCCAGCAGCCAACCGGACAGGGGAAGGGACGAGCAGTACTTC. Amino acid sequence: CASSQPDRGRDEQYF.

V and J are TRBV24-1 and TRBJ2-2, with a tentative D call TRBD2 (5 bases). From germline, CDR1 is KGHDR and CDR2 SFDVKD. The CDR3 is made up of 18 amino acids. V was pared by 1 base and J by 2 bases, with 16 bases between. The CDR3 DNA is TGTGCCACCAGTGATTTTGGATCCGGGAAGTTAAACACCGGGGAGCTGTTTTTT. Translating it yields CATSDFGSGKLNTGELFF.

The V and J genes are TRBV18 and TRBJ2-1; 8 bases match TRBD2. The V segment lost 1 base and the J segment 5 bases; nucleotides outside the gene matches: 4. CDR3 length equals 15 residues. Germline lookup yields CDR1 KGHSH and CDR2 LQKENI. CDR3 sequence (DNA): TGTGCCAGCTCACCACACAGCGGGAGCAACAATGAGCAGTTCTTC. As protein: CASSPHSGSNNEQFF.

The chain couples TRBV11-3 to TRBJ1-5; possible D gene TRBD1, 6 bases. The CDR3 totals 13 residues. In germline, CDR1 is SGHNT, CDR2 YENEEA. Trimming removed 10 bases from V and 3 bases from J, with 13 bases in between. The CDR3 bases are TGTGCCAAGTCACAGGGCTACAATCAGCCCCAGCATTTT. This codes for CAKSQGYNQPQHF.

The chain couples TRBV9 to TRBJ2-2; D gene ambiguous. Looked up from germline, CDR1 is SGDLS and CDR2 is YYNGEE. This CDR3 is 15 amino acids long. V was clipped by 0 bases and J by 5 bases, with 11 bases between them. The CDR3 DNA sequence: TGTGCCAGCAGCGTAGATACTACCCCTACCGGGGAGCTGTTTTTT. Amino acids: CASSVDTTPTGELFF. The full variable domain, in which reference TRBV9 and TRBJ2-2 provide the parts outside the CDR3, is DSGVTQTPKHLITATGQRVTLRCSPRSGDLSVYWYQQSLDQGLQFLIQYYNGEERAKGNILERFSAQQFPDLHSELNLSSLELGDSALYFCASSVDTTPTGELFFGEGSRLTVL.

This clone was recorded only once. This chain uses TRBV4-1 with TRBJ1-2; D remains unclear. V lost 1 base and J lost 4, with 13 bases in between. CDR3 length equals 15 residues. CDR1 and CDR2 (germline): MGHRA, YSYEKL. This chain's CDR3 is CASSQVGQPVYGYTF. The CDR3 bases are TGCGCCAGCAGCCAAGTTGGGCAGCCCGTCTATGGCTACACCTTC.

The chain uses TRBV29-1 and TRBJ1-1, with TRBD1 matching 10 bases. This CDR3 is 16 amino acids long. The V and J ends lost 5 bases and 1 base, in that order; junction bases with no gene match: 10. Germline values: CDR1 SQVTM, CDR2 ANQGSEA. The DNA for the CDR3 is TGCAGCGTTCAAGGGGGACAGGGGTTCTCGAACACTGAAGCTTTCTTT. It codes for CSVQGGQGFSNTEAFF.

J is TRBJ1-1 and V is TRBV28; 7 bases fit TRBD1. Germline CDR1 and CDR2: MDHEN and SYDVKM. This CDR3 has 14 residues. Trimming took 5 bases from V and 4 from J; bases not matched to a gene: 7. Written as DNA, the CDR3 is TGTGCCAGCAGTCTACAGGGGTCGATCACTGAAGCTTTCTTT. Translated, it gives CASSLQGSITEAFF. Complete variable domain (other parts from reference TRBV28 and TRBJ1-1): DVKVTQSSRYLVKRTGEKVFLECVQDMDHENMFWYRQDPGLGLRLIYFSYDVKMKEKGDIPEGYSVSREKKERFSLILESASTNQTSMYLCASSLQGSITEAFFGQGTRLTVV.

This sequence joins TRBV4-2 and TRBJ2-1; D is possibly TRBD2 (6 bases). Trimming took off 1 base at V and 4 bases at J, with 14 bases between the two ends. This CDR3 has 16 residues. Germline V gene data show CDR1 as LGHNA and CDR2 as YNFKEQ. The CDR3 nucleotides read TGTGCCAGCAGCCAAGCTTCCGGGAGAGGTTACAATGAGCAGTTCTTC. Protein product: CASSQASGRGYNEQFF.

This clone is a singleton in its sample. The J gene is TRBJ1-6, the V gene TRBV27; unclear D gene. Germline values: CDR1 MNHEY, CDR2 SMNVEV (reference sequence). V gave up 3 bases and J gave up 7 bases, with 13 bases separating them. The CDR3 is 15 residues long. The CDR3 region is CASSFEGLVNSPLHF. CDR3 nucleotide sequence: TGTGCCAGCAGTTTTGAGGGCTTGGTAAATTCACCCCTCCACTTT.

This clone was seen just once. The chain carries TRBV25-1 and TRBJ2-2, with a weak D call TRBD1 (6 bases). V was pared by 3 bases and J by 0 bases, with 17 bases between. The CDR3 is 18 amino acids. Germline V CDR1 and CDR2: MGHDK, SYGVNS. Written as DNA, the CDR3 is TGTGCCAGCAGTGATTTGGGGTTGGGACATTCGAACACCGGGGAGCTGTTTTTT. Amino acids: CASSDLGLGHSNTGELFF.

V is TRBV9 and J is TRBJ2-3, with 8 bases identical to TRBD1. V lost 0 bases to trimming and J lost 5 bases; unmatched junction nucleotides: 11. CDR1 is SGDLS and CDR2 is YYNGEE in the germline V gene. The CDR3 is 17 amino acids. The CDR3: CASSVADRVTSRDTQYF. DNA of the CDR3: TGTGCCAGCAGCGTAGCGGACAGGGTAACGAGTCGAGATACGCAGTATTTT.

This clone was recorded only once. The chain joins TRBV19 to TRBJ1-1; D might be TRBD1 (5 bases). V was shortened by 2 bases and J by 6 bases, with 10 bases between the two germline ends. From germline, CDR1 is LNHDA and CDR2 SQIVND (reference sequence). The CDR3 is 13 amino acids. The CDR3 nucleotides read TGTGCCAGTAGTATACGCGGGGCGTCTGAAGCTTTCTTT. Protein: CASSIRGASEAFF.

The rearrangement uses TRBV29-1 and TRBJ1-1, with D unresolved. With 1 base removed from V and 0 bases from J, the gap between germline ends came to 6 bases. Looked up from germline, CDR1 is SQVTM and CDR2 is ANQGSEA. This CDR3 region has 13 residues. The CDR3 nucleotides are TGCAGCGTTGAAGGGCAAATGAACACTGAAGCTTTCTTT. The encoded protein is CSVEGQMNTEAFF.

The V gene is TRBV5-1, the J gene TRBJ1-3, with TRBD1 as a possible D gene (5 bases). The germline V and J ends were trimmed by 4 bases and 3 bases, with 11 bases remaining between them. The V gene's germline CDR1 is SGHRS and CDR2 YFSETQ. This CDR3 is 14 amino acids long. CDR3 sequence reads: CASSGETVGNTIYF. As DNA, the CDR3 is TGCGCCAGCAGCGGCGAGACAGTTGGAAACACCATATATTTT.

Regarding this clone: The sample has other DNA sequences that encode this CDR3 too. The CDR3 sequence is CASRSDRTYQETQYF. In DNA, the CDR3 is TGTGCCAGCAGATCCGACAGGACCTACCAAGAGACCCAGTACTTC. The genes are TRBV5-4 and TRBJ2-5; perhaps TRBD1 as D (6 bases). CDR1 is SGHNT and CDR2 is YYREEE in the germline V gene (reference sequence). The germline V and J ends were trimmed by 5 bases and 0 bases, with 14 bases remaining between them. The CDR3 has 15 amino acids.

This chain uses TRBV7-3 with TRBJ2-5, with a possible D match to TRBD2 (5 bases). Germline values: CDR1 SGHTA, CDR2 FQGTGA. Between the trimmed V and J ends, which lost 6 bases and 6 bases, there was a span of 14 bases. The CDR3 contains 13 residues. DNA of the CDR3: TGTGCCAGCAGTTTCTTGGGAGAGCAGACCCAGTACTTC. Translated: CASSFLGEQTQYF.

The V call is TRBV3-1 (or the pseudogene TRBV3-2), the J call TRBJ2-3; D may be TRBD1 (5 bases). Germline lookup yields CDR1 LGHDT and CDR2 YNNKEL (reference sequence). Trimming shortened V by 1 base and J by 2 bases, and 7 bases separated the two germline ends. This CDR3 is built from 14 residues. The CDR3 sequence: CASSQGGLTDTQYF. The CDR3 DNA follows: TGTGCCAGCAGCCAAGGGGGCCTCACAGATACGCAGTATTTT.

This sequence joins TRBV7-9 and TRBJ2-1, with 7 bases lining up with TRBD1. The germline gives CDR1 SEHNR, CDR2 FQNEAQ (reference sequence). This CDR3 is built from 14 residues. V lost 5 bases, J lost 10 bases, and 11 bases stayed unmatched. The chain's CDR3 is CASSALEGGQEQFF. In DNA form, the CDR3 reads TGTGCCAGCAGCGCCCTTGAAGGGGGACAGGAGCAGTTCTTC.

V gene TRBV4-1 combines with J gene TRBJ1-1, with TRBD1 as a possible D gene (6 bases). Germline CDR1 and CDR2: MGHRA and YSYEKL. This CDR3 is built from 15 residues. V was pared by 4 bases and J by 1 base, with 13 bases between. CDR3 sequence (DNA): TGCGCCAGCAGCCCGAACCTACAGGGGAACACTGAAGCTTTCTTT. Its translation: CASSPNLQGNTEAFF.

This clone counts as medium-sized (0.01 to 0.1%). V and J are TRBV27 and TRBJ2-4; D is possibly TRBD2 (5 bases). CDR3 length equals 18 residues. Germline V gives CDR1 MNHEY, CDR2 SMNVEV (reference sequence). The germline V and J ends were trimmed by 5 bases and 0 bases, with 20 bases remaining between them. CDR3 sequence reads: CASSPRGVDSLAKNIQYF. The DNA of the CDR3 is TGTGCCAGCAGTCCGCGCGGTGTGGACTCGCTAGCCAAAAACATTCAGTACTTC.

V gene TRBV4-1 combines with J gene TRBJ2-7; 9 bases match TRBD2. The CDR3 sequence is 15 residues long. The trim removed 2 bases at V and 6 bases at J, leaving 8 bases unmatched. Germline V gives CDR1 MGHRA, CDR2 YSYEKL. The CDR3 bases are TGCGCCAGCAGCCAACTTAGCGGGAGAAGGGGCGAGCAGTACTTC. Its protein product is CASSQLSGRRGEQYF.

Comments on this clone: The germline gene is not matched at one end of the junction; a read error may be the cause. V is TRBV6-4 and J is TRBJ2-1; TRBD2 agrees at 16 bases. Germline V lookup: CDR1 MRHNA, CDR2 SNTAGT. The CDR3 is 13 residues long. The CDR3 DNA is TGCGGGACTAGCGGGAGGGTATGGGGGGAGCAGTTCTTC. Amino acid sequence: CGTSGRVWGEQFF.

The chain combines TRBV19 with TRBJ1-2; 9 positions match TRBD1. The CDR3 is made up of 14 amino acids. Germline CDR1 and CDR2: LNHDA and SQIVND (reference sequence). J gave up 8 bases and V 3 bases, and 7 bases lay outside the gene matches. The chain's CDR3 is CASSITGGAWGYTF. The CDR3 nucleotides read TGTGCCAGTAGTATCACAGGGGGCGCGTGGGGCTACACCTTC.

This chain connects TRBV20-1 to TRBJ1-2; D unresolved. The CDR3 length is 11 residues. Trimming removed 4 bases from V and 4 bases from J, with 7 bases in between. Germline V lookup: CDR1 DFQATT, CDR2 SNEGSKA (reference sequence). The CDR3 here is CSANAGYGYTF. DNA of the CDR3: TGCAGTGCTAACGCCGGCTATGGCTACACCTTC.

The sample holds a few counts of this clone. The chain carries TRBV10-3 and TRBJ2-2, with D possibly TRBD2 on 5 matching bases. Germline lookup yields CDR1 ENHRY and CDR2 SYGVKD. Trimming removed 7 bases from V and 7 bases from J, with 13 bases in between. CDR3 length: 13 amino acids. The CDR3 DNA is TGTGCCATCAAGCCCACCGGGGTCGGGGAGCTGTTTTTT. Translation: CAIKPTGVGELFF.

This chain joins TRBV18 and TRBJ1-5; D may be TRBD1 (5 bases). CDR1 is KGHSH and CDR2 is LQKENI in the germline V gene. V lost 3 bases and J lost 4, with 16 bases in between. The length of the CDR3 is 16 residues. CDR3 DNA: TGTGCCAGCTCACCCCAGGGAGGAAGCAGAAATCAGCCCCAGCATTTT. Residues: CASSPQGGSRNQPQHF.

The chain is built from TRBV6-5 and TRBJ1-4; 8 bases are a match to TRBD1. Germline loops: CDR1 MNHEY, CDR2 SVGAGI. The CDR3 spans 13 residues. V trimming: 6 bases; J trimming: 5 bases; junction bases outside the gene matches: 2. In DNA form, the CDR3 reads TGTGCCAGCAGCAGGACAGGGAATGAAAAACTGTTTTTT. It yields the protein CASSRTGNEKLFF.